In this sample, the clone carrying this T cell receptor (beta chain) turned up many times. Regarding time point: longitudinal time-point 3. This entry belongs to a study of neurological immune-mediated disorders. TCRdb processed the 5' RACE reads anew with MiXCR; each CDR3 protein has one entry. The sample lists approximately 45,000 distinct CDR3 sequences; approximately 15% were seen once. The V end lost 3 bases, the J end lost 4 bases, and 9 bases lay between the germline ends. In germline, CDR1 is KGHSH, CDR2 LQKENI. There are 14 residues in the CDR3. The rearrangement uses TRBV18 and TRBJ1-4, with D hard to call. The TCR sequence derives from a man aged 25 to 45 in good health. The sample consisted of PBMCs. The DNA for the CDR3 is TGTGCCAGCTCACCTCGGCAGCTTAATGAAAAACTGTTTTTT. It translates to CASSPRQLNEKLFF.